Shown below are 11 T cell receptor beta chains from a single sample sequenced in a study of post-analysis software for immune sequencing data. Findings and caveats of the study: Controls had lower frequencies than patients of about 5 TRBV segments, which included TRBV5-6, TRBV5-1 and TRBV20-1.

Their antigens are not known. Unique molecular identifiers tagged the TCR beta cDNA libraries. TCRdb used MiXCR to reprocess the PCR reads, holding one entry per CDR3 protein. This table has some 890,000 distinct CDR3 sequences, roughly 50% appearing once. Specimen: blood. The receptors were sampled from a girl aged 10-17 years with multiple sclerosis.

V usage is TRBV28 and J usage is TRBJ1-4; D remains unclear. Trimming left V 5 bases short and J 4 bases short, with 11 bases between. This CDR3 has 14 amino acids. Germline V gene lookup returns CDR1 MDHEN and CDR2 SYDVKM. Written as DNA, the CDR3 is TGTGCCAGCAGTCATCACCAGGTTAATGAAAAACTGTTTTTT. Protein: CASSHHQVNEKLFF.

This clonotype was seen only once. V gene TRBV3-1 combines with J gene TRBJ2-1; 8 bases line up with TRBD1. With the DNA end fitting TRBJ2-7 better, the J assignment may be wrong. Germline CDR1 is LGHDT and CDR2 is YNNKEL (reference sequence). This CDR3 spans 12 amino acids. The CDR3 reads CASGDRSREQYF. The CDR3 nucleotides read TGTGCCAGCGGGGACAGGAGTCGCGAGCAGTACTTC.

Of note for this clonotype: A read error may account for a junction end that differs from germline. This rearrangement joins TRBV7-3 to TRBJ2-6; D is possibly TRBD1 (5 bases). CDR1 is SGHTA and CDR2 is FQGTGA in the germline V gene. This CDR3 has 16 residues. CDR3 loop: CASSLSLSSGADVLTF. In DNA, the CDR3 is TGTGCCAGCAGCTTAAGTCTGAGCTCTGGGGCCGACGTCCTGACTTTC. Drawing the rest from reference TRBV7-3 and TRBJ2-6, the complete variable domain is GAGVSQTPSNKVTEKGKYVELRCDPISGHTALYWYRQSLGQGPEFLIYFQGTGAADDSGLPNDRFFAVRPEGSVSTLKIQRTERGDSAVYLCASSLSLSSGADVLTFGAGSRLTVL.

The V call is TRBV18, the J call TRBJ2-6; D is undetermined. This CDR3 is 15 amino acids long. CDR1 is KGHSH and CDR2 is LQKENI in the germline V gene. The V end was cut by 1 base, the J end by 3 bases, with 7 bases between. The CDR3 DNA sequence: TGTGCCAGCTCACCACAGGTGGTTGGGGCCAACGTCCTGACTTTC. Protein sequence: CASSPQVVGANVLTF.

This clonotype came up once. CDR3 residues: CSAKNVQGRGDTQYF. CDR3 coding DNA: TGCAGTGCCAAGAACGTACAGGGCAGGGGAGATACGCAGTATTTT. This chain connects TRBV20-1 to TRBJ2-3; TRBD1 might be the D (6 bases). Germline loops: CDR1 DFQATT, CDR2 SNEGSKA (reference sequence). Trimming pared 6 bases from V and 5 bases from J, leaving 21 bases between. The CDR3 is 15 residues long.

The J gene is TRBJ2-7, the V gene TRBV29-1; 10 bases line up with TRBD2. This CDR3 is built from 13 residues. V shed 4 bases and J 3 bases; nucleotides not matched to a gene: 3. Germline-derived CDR1 and CDR2 are SQVTM and ANQGSEA. CDR3 DNA: TGCAGCGTTGCTAGCGGGAGCTACTACGAGCAGTACTTC. The encoded protein is CSVASGSYYEQYF.

Only a few counts were recorded for this clonotype. The chain uses TRBV12-3 or TRBV12-4 and TRBJ2-3, with 10 positions matching TRBD1. The CDR3 extends over 15 amino acids. The V gene end was trimmed by 6 bases and the J gene end by 4 bases; junction bases not matched to a gene: 7. The CDR3 DNA reads as TGTGCCAGCAGAAGGGACAGGGGAGTCGCAGATACGCAGTATTTT. Translating it yields CASRRDRGVADTQYF.

This clonotype came up once. Since a much larger clone is just one base distant, this may be a read error. This chain uses TRBV20-1 with TRBJ2-5; TRBD2 is a possible D gene (6 bases). This CDR3 has 14 residues. From germline, CDR1 is DFQATT and CDR2 SNEGSKA (reference sequence). The CDR3 region is CSASGRGTQEAQYF. CDR3 in DNA: TGCAGTGCTAGTGGCCGGGGGACCCAAGAGGCCCAGTACTTC.

This clonotype was picked up a small number of times. This chain links TRBV20-1 with TRBJ2-7, with D maybe TRBD1 (5 bases). This CDR3 comprises 14 residues. Trimming took 1 base from V and 4 from J, leaving 14 bases between them. The germline V gene encodes CDR1 DFQATT and CDR2 SNEGSKA (reference sequence). This chain's CDR3 is CSARGLQRTYEQYF. In DNA, the CDR3 is TGCAGTGCTAGAGGTCTCCAACGGACATACGAGCAGTACTTC.

This clonotype was counted only a few times. The chain joins TRBV5-1 to TRBJ2-7; D may be TRBD1 (6 bases). The CDR3 is made up of 14 amino acids. The V and J ends lost 4 bases and 1 base respectively, with 12 bases between them. CDR1 is SGHRS and CDR2 is YFSETQ in the germline V gene. CDR3 sequence: CASSTRQASYEQYF. CDR3 DNA: TGCGCCAGCAGCACGAGACAGGCATCCTACGAGCAGTACTTC.

This chain connects TRBV29-1 to TRBJ2-3; 7 bases agree with TRBD2. CDR1 and CDR2 (germline): SQVTM, ANQGSEA. The V and J ends lost 4 bases and 5 bases, in that order; junction bases with no gene match: 9. The CDR3 contains 14 residues. The CDR3 region has the DNA TGCAGCGTTGCCCAGCGGGGAGGCGAAGATACGCAGTATTTT. Its protein product is CSVAQRGGEDTQYF.